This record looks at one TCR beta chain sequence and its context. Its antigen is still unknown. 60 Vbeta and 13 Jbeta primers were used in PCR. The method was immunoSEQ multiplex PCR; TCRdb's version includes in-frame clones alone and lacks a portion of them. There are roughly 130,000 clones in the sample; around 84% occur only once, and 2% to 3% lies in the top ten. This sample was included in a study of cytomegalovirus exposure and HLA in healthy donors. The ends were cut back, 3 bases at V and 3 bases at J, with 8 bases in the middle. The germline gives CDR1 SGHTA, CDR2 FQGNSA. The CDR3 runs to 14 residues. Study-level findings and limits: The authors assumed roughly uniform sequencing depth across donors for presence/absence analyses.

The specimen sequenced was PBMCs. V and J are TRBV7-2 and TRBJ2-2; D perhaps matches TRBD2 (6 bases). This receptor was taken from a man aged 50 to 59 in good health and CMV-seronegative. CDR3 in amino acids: CASSFSGDTGELFF. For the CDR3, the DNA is TGTGCCAGCAGCTTTAGCGGTGACACCGGGGAGCTGTTTTTT.